The TCR beta chain under discussion was sequenced for a study of shared clonotypes between healthy human individuals. For the study at large: The study enrolled a couple of women and a few men aged 18 to 49. Study observations and caveats: Genetic and exposure-history diversity was limited by the few donors.

Every unsorted PBMC PCR replicate was loaded with 300 ng DNA, 25,000 to 30,000 T cell genomes. Unsorted PBMC DNA was sequenced on ten immunoSEQ deep assay plates. The method was immunoSEQ multiplex PCR; TCRdb's version includes in-frame clones alone and lacks a portion of them. The sample lists some 510,000 clones, about four fifths occurring once. Of note for this clone: The antigen is not known. This sample also contains other DNA sequences that code for the same CDR3.

Trimming left V 5 bases short and J 6 bases short, with 11 bases between. The germline gives CDR1 SGHTA, CDR2 FQGNSA. CDR3 length: 13 amino acids. The sequenced sample was PBMCs. This sequence joins TRBV7-2 and TRBJ1-5; TRBD1 might be the D (5 bases). The clonotype originates from a woman aged 40 to 50 in good health. Some clones in this sample may be carry-over from other donors' samples. CDR3 sequence: CASSARGGQPQHF. The CDR3 nucleotides read TGTGCCAGCAGCGCACGTGGGGGTCAGCCCCAGCATTTT.